This T cell receptor beta chain was sequenced for a study of graft-versus-host responses after intestinal transplantation. The wider study: The transplants performed in recipients were multivisceral, liver-intestinal, or isolated intestinal. Points from the study as a whole: GvH clones detected in recipient marrow included some appearing first in ileum or blood.

Regarding this clone: Its antigen is as yet unknown.

The table came from immunoSEQ multiplex PCR; TCRdb's copy has only in-frame clones and leaves some out. The sample records 40,000 to 55,000 clones, about 88% being singletons. This CDR3 contains 16 residues. V lost 3 bases to trimming and J lost 0 bases, with 14 bases between them. CDR1 and CDR2 from the germline V gene are KGHSH and LQKENI. The clonotype was recovered from a human donor who was the organ donor for an intestinal transplant. This material consisted of unstimulated CD4+ T cells sorted from spleen or lymph node cells, taken before transplant. This chain uses TRBV18 with TRBJ1-2; unclear D gene. The CDR3 nucleotides read TGTGCCAGCTCACCGGGCAGGACGGAGGCTAACTATGGCTACACCTTC. It encodes CASSPGRTEANYGYTF.